These 2 T cell receptor beta chains were all obtained from the same sample, sequenced in a study of shared clonotypes between healthy human individuals (dated by TCRdb to 2018 to 2021). For the CD8 naive samples, CD45RO-negative cells were positively selected for CCR7, yielding a CD45RA+CCR7+ population from which TemRA cells were excluded. Library preparation used the immunoSEQ multiplex PCR assay. Here the immuneACCESS table is served through TCRdb, limited to in-frame sequences with V and J called. Missing clones are a known gap in these copies; in checked studies unresolved V genes cover under half, and the rest lacks a known reason. Counted in this sample were about 750,000 clones; about 91% of them appeared once. Jointly, the top ten make up about 25% of the sample. The source material was naive CD8+ T cells sorted from blood. The sample's cell subset or site label, decoded: CD45RA+CCR7+. Receptors were obtained from a young man in good health.

The CDR3 sequence: CASSFGQLYEQYF. The CDR3 DNA reads TGTGCCAGCAGCTTCGGCCAACTCTACGAGCAGTACTTC. This chain joins TRBV11-2 and TRBJ2-7, with D unclear. The CDR3 is 13 amino acids. Germline V gene data show CDR1 as SGHAT and CDR2 as FQNNGV. V lost 3 bases and J lost 3, with 9 bases in between.

This chain joins TRBV7-9 and TRBJ2-7; D not certain. V lost 10 bases to trimming and J lost 4 bases, with 8 bases between them. This CDR3 contains 10 residues. CDR1 and CDR2 (germline): SEHNR, FQNEAQ (reference sequence). The CDR3 region is CATHQYEQYF. The CDR3 region has the DNA TGTGCCACCCATCAATACGAGCAGTACTTC.